This T cell receptor (beta chain) was profiled in a study of blood T cell repertoires in COVID-19. For the study at large: Acute and convalescent COVID-19 samples came from the United States, Italy and Spain.

Germline V gives CDR1 KGHSH, CDR2 LQKENI. This CDR3 has 16 amino acids. J lost 0 bases, V lost 4 bases, and 5 bases had no gene match. Assay used: immunoSEQ multiplex PCR; TCRdb lists only in-frame clones, some missing. The sample carries 88,000 or so clones, 86% recorded once. This clonotype was sampled from a man in his 60s with acute or convalescent COVID-19. The chain recombines TRBV18 with TRBJ2-1; TRBD2 aligns across 8 bases. The specimen was peripheral blood. CDR3 nucleotide sequence: TGTGCCAGCTCACTAGCGGGGTCGAGCTCCTACAATGAGCAGTTCTTC. It translates to CASSLAGSSSYNEQFF.